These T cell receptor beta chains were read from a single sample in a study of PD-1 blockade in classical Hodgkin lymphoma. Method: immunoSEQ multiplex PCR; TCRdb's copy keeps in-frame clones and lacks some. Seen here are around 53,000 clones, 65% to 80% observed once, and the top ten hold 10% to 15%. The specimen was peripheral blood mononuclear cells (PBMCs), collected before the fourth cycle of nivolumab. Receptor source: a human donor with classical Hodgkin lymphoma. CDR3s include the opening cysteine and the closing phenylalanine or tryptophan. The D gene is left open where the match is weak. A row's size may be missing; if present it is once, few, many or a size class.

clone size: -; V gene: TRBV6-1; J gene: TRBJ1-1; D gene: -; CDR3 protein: CASSTRPGQNTEAFF; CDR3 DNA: TGTGCCAGCAGTACCCGACCAGGGCAGAACACTGAAGCTTTCTTT
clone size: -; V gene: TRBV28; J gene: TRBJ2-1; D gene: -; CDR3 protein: CASSPGLYNEQFF; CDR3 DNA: TGTGCCAGCAGTCCGGGACTTTACAATGAGCAGTTCTTC
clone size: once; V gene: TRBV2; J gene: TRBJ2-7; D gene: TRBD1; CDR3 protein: CASNKEQGVGEQYF; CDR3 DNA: TGTGCCAGCAATAAGGAACAGGGGGTCGGCGAGCAGTACTTC
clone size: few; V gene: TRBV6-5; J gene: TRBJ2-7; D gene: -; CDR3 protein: CASSTPTGYHYEQYF; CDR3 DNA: TGTGCCAGCAGTACCCCTACAGGATACCACTACGAGCAGTACTTC
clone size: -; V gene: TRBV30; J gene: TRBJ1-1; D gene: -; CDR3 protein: CAWSVRGGGTEAFF; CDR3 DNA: TGTGCCTGGAGTGTACGTGGGGGGGGGACTGAAGCTTTCTTT
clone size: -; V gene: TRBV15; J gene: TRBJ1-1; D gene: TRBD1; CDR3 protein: CATSGNGQGAEAFF; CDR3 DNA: TGTGCCACCAGCGGAAACGGACAGGGGGCTGAAGCTTTCTTT
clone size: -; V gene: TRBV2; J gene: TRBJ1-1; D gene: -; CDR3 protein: CASSKQPNTEAFF; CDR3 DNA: TGTGCCAGCAGTAAACAACCGAACACTGAAGCTTTCTTT
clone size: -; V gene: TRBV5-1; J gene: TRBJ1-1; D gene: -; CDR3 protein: CASSLWGVEPEAFF; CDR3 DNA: TGCGCCAGCAGCTTGTGGGGAGTCGAGCCTGAAGCTTTCTTT
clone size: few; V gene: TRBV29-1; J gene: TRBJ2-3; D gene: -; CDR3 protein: CSVGTVIGTDTQYF; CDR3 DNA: TGCAGCGTTGGTACGGTTATTGGGACAGATACGCAGTATTTT
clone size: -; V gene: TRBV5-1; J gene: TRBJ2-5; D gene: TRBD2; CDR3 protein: CASRSGLAGGLQETQYF; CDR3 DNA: TGCGCCAGCCGCTCGGGACTAGCGGGAGGGCTTCAAGAGACCCAGTACTTC
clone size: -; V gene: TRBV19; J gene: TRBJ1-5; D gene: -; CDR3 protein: CASRRPGTFSNQPQHF; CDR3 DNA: TGTGCCAGTAGGCGTCCCGGGACATTCAGCAATCAGCCCCAGCATTTT
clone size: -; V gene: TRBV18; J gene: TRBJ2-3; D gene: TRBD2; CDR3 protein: CASSPGTSPDTQYF; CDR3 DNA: TGTGCCAGCTCACCCGGGACTAGCCCAGATACGCAGTATTTT
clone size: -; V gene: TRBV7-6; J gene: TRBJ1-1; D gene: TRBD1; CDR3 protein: CASSFYRGRNTEAFF; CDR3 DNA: TGTGCCAGCAGCTTCTACAGGGGCCGGAACACTGAAGCTTTCTTT
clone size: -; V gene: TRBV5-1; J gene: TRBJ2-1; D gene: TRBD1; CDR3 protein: CASSLGDRYNEQFF; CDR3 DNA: TGCGCCAGCAGCTTGGGGGACAGATACAATGAGCAGTTCTTC
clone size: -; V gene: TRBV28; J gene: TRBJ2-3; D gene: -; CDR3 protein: CASSLERVTDTQYF; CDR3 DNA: TGTGCCAGCAGTTTAGAAAGGGTCACAGATACGCAGTATTTT
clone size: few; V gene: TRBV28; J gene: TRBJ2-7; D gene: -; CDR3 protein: CASSLPPPRGLDEQYF; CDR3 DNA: TGTGCCAGCAGTCTCCCACCCCCTCGAGGGTTGGACGAGCAGTACTTC
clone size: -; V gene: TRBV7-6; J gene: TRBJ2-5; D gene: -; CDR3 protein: CASSLGRTQYF; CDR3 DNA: TGTGCCAGCAGCTTGGGGAGAACCCAGTACTTC
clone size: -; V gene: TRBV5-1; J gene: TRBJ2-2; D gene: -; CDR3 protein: CASSLAPGIHLDTGELFF; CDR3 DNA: TGCGCCAGCAGCTTGGCCCCGGGGATTCACTTGGACACCGGGGAGCTGTTTTTT
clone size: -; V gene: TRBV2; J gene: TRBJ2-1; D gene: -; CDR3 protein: CASSPLDSQVQFF; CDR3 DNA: TGTGCCAGCAGCCCGCTTGACAGCCAGGTGCAGTTCTTC
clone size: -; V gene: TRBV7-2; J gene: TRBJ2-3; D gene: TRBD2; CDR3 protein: CASSPGGGRAADTQYF; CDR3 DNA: TGTGCCAGCAGCCCCGGGGGCGGGAGGGCCGCAGATACGCAGTATTTT
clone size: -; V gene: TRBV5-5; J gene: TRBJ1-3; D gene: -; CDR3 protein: CASSLNSGNTIYF; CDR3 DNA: TGTGCCAGCAGCTTGAACTCTGGAAACACCATATATTTT
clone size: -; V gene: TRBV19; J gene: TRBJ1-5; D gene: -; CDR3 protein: CASMWGNSNQPQHF; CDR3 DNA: TGTGCCAGTATGTGGGGTAATAGCAATCAGCCCCAGCATTTT
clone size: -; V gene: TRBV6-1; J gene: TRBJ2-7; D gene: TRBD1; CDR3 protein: CASSRTGAYEQYF; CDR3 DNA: TGTGCCAGCAGTAGGACAGGGGCCTACGAGCAGTACTTC
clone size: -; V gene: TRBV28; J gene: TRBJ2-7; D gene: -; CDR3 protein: CASSSNMRDEQYF; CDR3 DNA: TGTGCCAGCAGTTCCAACATGAGAGACGAGCAGTACTTC
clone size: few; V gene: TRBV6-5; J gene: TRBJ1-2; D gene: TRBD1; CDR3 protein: CASRRMGQGAHGYTF; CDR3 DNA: TGTGCCAGCAGGCGAATGGGACAGGGGGCGCATGGCTACACCTTC
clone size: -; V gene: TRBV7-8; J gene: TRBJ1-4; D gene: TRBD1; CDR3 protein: CASSLGGATGVEKLFF; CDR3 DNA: TGTGCCAGCAGCTTAGGGGGCGCGACAGGGGTAGAAAAACTGTTTTTT
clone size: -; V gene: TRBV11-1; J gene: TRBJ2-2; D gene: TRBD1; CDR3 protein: CASSSRPLGGANTGELFF; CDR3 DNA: TGTGCCAGCAGCTCACGCCCCTTAGGGGGCGCGAACACCGGGGAGCTGTTTTTT
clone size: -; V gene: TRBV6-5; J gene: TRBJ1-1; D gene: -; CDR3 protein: CASSYSIRGNTEAFF; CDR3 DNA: TGTGCCAGCAGTTACTCTATCCGGGGGAACACTGAAGCTTTCTTT
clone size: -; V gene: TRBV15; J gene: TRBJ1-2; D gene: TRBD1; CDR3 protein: CATSRPAGTGNYGYTF; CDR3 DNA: TGTGCCACCAGCAGACCTGCCGGGACAGGGAACTATGGCTACACCTTC
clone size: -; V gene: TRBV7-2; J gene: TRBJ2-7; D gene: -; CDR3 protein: CASSYRQVTYEQYF; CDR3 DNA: TGTGCCAGCAGCTACCGGCAGGTTACCTACGAGCAGTACTTC
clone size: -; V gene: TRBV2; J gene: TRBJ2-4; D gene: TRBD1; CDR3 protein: CASSDGTGPNIQYF; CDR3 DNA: TGTGCCAGCAGTGACGGGACAGGGCCTAACATTCAGTACTTC
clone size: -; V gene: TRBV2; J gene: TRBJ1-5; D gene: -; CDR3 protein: CASRGQTNQPQHF; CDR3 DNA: TGTGCCAGCAGGGGGCAGACTAATCAGCCCCAGCATTTT
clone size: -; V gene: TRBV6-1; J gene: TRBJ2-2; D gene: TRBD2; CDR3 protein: CASRVAGGVTGELFF; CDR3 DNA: TGTGCCAGCAGGGTAGCGGGAGGTGTGACCGGGGAGCTGTTTTTT
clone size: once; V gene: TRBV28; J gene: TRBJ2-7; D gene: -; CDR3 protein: CASSLFWVQAHFYEQYF; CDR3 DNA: TGTGCCAGCAGTTTATTTTGGGTCCAGGCACACTTCTACGAGCAGTACTTC
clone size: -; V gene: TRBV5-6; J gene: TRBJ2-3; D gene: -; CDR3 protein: CASSLSMDSTDTQYF; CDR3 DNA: TGTGCCAGCAGCTTAAGTATGGACAGCACAGATACGCAGTATTTT
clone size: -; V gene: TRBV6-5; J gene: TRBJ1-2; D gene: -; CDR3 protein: CASSSPSGDYGYTF; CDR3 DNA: TGTGCCAGCAGTTCCCCTTCGGGGGACTATGGCTACACCTTC
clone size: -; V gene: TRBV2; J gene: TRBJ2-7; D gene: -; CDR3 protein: CASSNQGPSSYEQYF; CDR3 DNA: TGTGCCAGCAGTAACCAAGGCCCCTCGAGCTACGAGCAGTACTTC
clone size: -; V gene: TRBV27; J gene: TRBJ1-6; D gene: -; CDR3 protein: CASSLNGDLFSSPLHF; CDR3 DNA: TGTGCCAGCAGTTTAAACGGGGATCTTTTCTCATCACCCCTCCACTTT
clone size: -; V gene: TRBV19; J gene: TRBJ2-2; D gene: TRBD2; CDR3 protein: CASSGSSGRLTGELFF; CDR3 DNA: TGTGCCAGTAGTGGGTCTAGCGGGAGGCTCACCGGGGAGCTGTTTTTT
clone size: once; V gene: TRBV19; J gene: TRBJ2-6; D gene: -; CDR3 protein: CASSIVLTDSGANVLTF; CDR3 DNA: TGTGCCAGTAGTATAGTTCTCACGGACTCTGGGGCCAACGTCCTGACTTTC
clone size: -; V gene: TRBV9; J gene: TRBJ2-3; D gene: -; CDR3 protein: CASSVWGSPTDTQYF; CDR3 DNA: TGTGCCAGCAGCGTATGGGGCAGCCCCACAGATACGCAGTATTTT
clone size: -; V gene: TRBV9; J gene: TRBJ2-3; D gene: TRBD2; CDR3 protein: CASSVAGTTSDTQYF; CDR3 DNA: TGTGCCAGCAGCGTAGCCGGGACTACGTCAGATACGCAGTATTTT
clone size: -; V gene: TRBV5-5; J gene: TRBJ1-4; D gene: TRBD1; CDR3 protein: CASSLVTGGIEKLFF; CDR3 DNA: TGTGCCAGCAGCTTGGTGACAGGGGGTATTGAAAAACTGTTTTTT
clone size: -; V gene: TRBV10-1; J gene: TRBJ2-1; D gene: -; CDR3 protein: CASSERPSGGQFF; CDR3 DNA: TGCGCCAGCAGTGAGAGGCCAAGTGGAGGGCAGTTCTTC
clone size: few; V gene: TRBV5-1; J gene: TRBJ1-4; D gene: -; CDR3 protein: CASSFSGNMGEKLFF; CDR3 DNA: TGCGCCAGCAGCTTCTCCGGTAATATGGGTGAAAAACTGTTTTTT